This T cell receptor (beta chain) was sequenced in a study of OX40 agonist ivuxolimab in advanced cancers. Study summary: Every patient in dose escalation had hepatocellular carcinoma, melanoma, renal cell or head and neck cancer. Of mixed ages from about 20 to 80 and averaging approximately 60 years, the group was about 80% male. Partial responses were achieved by three patients, of whom one had hepatocellular carcinoma and two had cutaneous melanoma.

Produced via immunoSEQ multiplex PCR; TCRdb's table is partial and in-frame only. Of tens of thousands of clones in the sample, 75% to 90% are singletons; the top ten hold approximately 58%. V was clipped by 0 bases and J by 6 bases, with 10 bases between them. CDR1 is SGHNT, CDR2 YYREEE, per germline (reference sequence). CDR3 length equals 13 residues. V gene TRBV5-4 combines with J gene TRBJ2-7; D is ambiguous. Sample: CD4+ or CD8+ T cells sorted from blood, taken in a trial of the OX40 agonist ivuxolimab. The receptor's source is an adult with an advanced solid tumor such as melanoma, head and neck, liver or kidney cancer. The CDR3 region is CASSLAEESEQYF. The CDR3 DNA follows: TGTGCCAGCAGCTTGGCTGAAGAGAGCGAGCAGTACTTC.